This TCR beta chain was identified during a study of blood T cell repertoires in COVID-19. Germline V gene sequence: CDR1 SGHRS, CDR2 YFSETQ. With 4 bases clipped from V and 7 bases from J, the junction kept 14 bases outside the gene matches. CDR3 size: 16 residues. Assay: immunoSEQ multiplex PCR; the TCRdb copy retains only in-frame clones and omits some. The table includes 150,000 to 200,000 clones, around 86% detected once. The genes are TRBV5-1 and TRBJ2-5; TRBD2 aligns across 9 bases. Material for sequencing was peripheral blood. This receptor was taken from a woman of 80 years or more in a cohort sampled during active or convalescent COVID-19. The CDR3, as DNA: TGCGCCAGCAGCCCTGGGATAGCGGGGGCCCTCGGGACCCAGTACTTC. It yields the protein CASSPGIAGALGTQYF. Full variable domain (rest looked up from reference TRBV5-1 and TRBJ2-5): KAGVTQTPRYLIKTRGQQVTLSCSPISGHRSVSWYQQTPGQGLQFLFEYFSETQRNKGNFPGRFSGRQFSNSRSEMNVSTLELGDSALYLCASSPGIAGALGTQYFGPGTRLLVL.